This entry features one T cell receptor beta chain sequence. Its specificity is unknown. The CDR3 has 14 residues. Germline assignment: CDR1 SGDLS and CDR2 YYNGEE. V was pared by 4 bases and J by 3 bases, with 14 bases between. Healthy adults negative for HIV, lacking recent acute infections or vaccinations, served as donors. The sample originates from a study of shared clonotypes between healthy human individuals. In the study overall: Donors had three CD4 naive, three CD4 memory, two CD8 naive and one CD8 memory plate apiece.

Study-level points and caveats: Sampling covered nothing but blood. Tissue TCR repertoires likely differ from those found in blood. Generally, naive subsets came out with larger estimated richness than memory subsets.

The data were produced by immunoSEQ multiplex PCR, yet TCRdb's version contains in-frame clones alone and is incomplete. The profile shows 640,000 or so clones, 60% to 80% of them singletons. The chain has TRBV9 and TRBJ2-7; perhaps TRBD1 as D (5 bases). The clonotype comes from a woman younger than 45 in good health. Material: memory CD4+ T cells sorted from blood. Subset here: CD45RA-negative fraction. The CDR3 DNA is TGTGCCAGCAGCCCGGCAGGGAATGTCTACGAGCAGTACTTC. This encodes CASSPAGNVYEQYF. Combining the CDR3 with reference TRBV9 and TRBJ2-7 gives the whole variable domain DSGVTQTPKHLITATGQRVTLRCSPRSGDLSVYWYQQSLDQGLQFLIQYYNGEERAKGNILERFSAQQFPDLHSELNLSSLELGDSALYFCASSPAGNVYEQYFGPGTRLTVT.